The 30 T cell receptor beta chains given below trace back to one sample, sequenced in a study of cytomegalovirus exposure and HLA in healthy donors. Method: immunoSEQ multiplex PCR; TCRdb's copy keeps in-frame clones and lacks some. The table lists roughly 48,000 clones, 88% of them singletons. What was sequenced was PBMCs. The source is a woman between 25 and 40 years old in good health and CMV-seronegative.

This chain links TRBV6-4 with TRBJ2-5, with TRBD2 matching over 8 bases. With V trimmed by 0 bases and J by 5 bases, 11 bases remained unmatched. CDR1 and CDR2 from the germline V gene are MRHNA and SNTAGT. The length of the CDR3 is 17 residues. The CDR3: CASSDSRVAGSRETQYF. CDR3 sequence (DNA): TGTGCCAGCAGTGACTCGAGAGTAGCGGGATCTAGGGAGACCCAGTACTTC.

The chain couples TRBV5-1 to TRBJ2-7; D might be TRBD1 (6 bases). This CDR3 region has 13 residues. From germline, CDR1 is SGHRS and CDR2 YFSETQ. Deletions cut 4 bases from V and 6 bases from J, with 14 bases between. The CDR3 DNA reads as TGCGCCAGCAGCCGGATAGGGGGTGGCGAGCAGTACTTC. Protein product: CASSRIGGGEQYF.

The J gene is TRBJ1-2, the V gene TRBV5-1; the match to TRBD1 covers 8 bases. J gave up 4 bases and V 2 bases, and 7 bases lay outside the gene matches. Germline CDR1 reads SGHRS; CDR2 reads YFSETQ. The CDR3 has 15 amino acids. CDR3 region: CASSFSSQGAYGYTF. The DNA of the CDR3 is TGCGCCAGCAGCTTTAGTTCTCAGGGGGCCTATGGCTACACCTTC. Full variable domain (outside the CDR3, taken from reference TRBV5-1 and TRBJ1-2): KAGVTQTPRYLIKTRGQQVTLSCSPISGHRSVSWYQQTPGQGLQFLFEYFSETQRNKGNFPGRFSGRQFSNSRSEMNVSTLELGDSALYLCASSFSSQGAYGYTFGSGTRLTVV.

The chain joins TRBV4-3 to TRBJ1-2; 8 bases map to TRBD1. V was pared by 0 bases and J by 4 bases, with 7 bases of the junction left unmatched. CDR3 size: 16 residues. Per the germline V gene, CDR1 is LGHNA and CDR2 is YSLEER. Here the CDR3 DNA reads TGCGCCAGCAGCCAAGACGGGACAGGTGTCCTCTATGGCTACACCTTC. It codes for CASSQDGTGVLYGYTF.

V gene TRBV10-2 combines with J gene TRBJ1-4, with a possible D match to TRBD1 (5 bases). CDR1 is WSHSY, CDR2 SAAADI, per germline. With 8 bases removed from V and 7 bases from J, the gap between germline ends came to 8 bases. The length of the CDR3 is 11 residues. Here the CDR3 DNA reads TGCGCCAGCGGGGGGGTTGAAAAACTGTTTTTT. Residues: CASGGVEKLFF.

The chain uses TRBV4-3 and TRBJ1-1; D might be TRBD1 (5 bases). The CDR3 is made up of 17 amino acids. The germline V and J ends were trimmed by 0 bases and 0 bases, with 14 bases remaining between them. CDR1 and CDR2 (germline): LGHNA, YSLEER. The CDR3 bases are TGCGCCAGCAGCCAAGATTTCCAGGGCAGAATGAACACTGAAGCTTTCTTT. Amino acid sequence: CASSQDFQGRMNTEAFF.

The chain carries TRBV2 and TRBJ2-3; TRBD1 might be the D (6 bases). The CDR3 is 13 amino acids. Germline V lookup: CDR1 SNHLY, CDR2 FYNNEI. Deletions cut 8 bases from V and 5 bases from J, with 14 bases between. As DNA, the CDR3 is TGTGCCAGCGAACGGACAGAACAAGATACGCAGTATTTT. Its translation is CASERTEQDTQYF.

The chain employs TRBV7-9 and TRBJ1-1, with TRBD1 matching over 7 bases. This CDR3 is 19 amino acids long. The V and J ends lost 2 bases and 5 bases, in that order; junction bases with no gene match: 20. Germline loops: CDR1 SEHNR, CDR2 FQNEAQ (reference sequence). As DNA, the CDR3 is TGTGCCAGCAGCTTAACCGTCGGAGGGGGCGCGACGGGTCAGACTGAAGCTTTCTTT. Its protein is CASSLTVGGGATGQTEAFF.

J is TRBJ2-3 and V is TRBV6-6; perhaps TRBD2 as D (6 bases). The germline V gene encodes CDR1 MNHNY and CDR2 SVGAGI (reference sequence). The CDR3 is 13 residues long. Trimming left V 11 bases short and J 2 bases short, with 14 bases between. CDR3 sequence: CAVRDSNTDTQYF. In nucleotides, the CDR3 is TGTGCCGTCCGGGACTCCAACACAGATACGCAGTATTTT.

The chain uses TRBV19 and TRBJ1-1; TRBD1 agrees at 9 bases. CDR3 length: 14 residues. Trimming cost V 4 bases and J 6 bases; bases outside gene matches: 6. In germline, CDR1 is LNHDA, CDR2 SQIVND (reference sequence). This CDR3 reads CASSRRQGESEAFF. The CDR3 nucleotides read TGTGCCAGTAGTAGAAGACAGGGGGAGTCTGAAGCTTTCTTT.

The J gene is TRBJ2-7, the V gene TRBV6-5; a possible D gene is TRBD2 (5 bases). CDR3 length: 12 amino acids. The V gene's germline CDR1 is MNHEY and CDR2 SVGAGI. The V and J ends lost 9 bases and 2 bases respectively, with 11 bases between them. This CDR3 reads CASFRGPYEQYF. The DNA of the CDR3 is TGTGCCAGTTTCCGGGGTCCCTACGAGCAGTACTTC.

The rearrangement uses TRBV6-5 and TRBJ1-5; D perhaps matches TRBD1 (6 bases). V was shortened by 0 bases and J by 0 bases, with 9 bases between the two germline ends. The V gene's germline CDR1 is MNHEY and CDR2 SVGAGI. The CDR3 has 16 amino acids. CDR3 in DNA: TGTGCCAGCAGTTACTCGAACAGGGATAGCAATCAGCCCCAGCATTTT. It codes for CASSYSNRDSNQPQHF.

CDR3 region: CASSLVFGDSGNTIYF. CDR3 coding DNA: TGTGCCAGCAGTTTAGTCTTCGGGGACTCTGGAAACACCATATATTTT. The chain joins TRBV27 to TRBJ1-3; D is unclear. Trimming removed 2 bases from V and 0 bases from J, with 11 bases in between. Germline lookup yields CDR1 MNHEY and CDR2 SMNVEV (reference sequence). The CDR3 contains 16 residues.

The chain joins TRBV6-5 to TRBJ1-1, with a tentative D call TRBD1 (5 bases). Trimming left V 7 bases short and J 8 bases short, with 11 bases between. The CDR3 contains 11 residues. CDR1 and CDR2 from the germline V gene are MNHEY and SVGAGI. The CDR3 is CASTRRGEAFF. The CDR3 DNA reads as TGTGCCAGCACCCGTAGGGGAGAAGCTTTCTTT.

V is TRBV7-9 and J is TRBJ2-2; 8 nucleotides agree with TRBD1. The CDR3 has 15 amino acids. Germline CDR1 reads SEHNR; CDR2 reads FQNEAQ (reference sequence). The V gene end was trimmed by 4 bases and the J gene end by 1 base; junction bases not matched to a gene: 2. CDR3 sequence (DNA): TGTGCCAGCAGCTCTGGACAGGGGAACACCGGGGAGCTGTTTTTT. Its translation: CASSSGQGNTGELFF.

The rearrangement uses TRBV10-1 and TRBJ2-7; D is perhaps TRBD2 (6 bases). The CDR3 consists of 14 residues. Trimming shortened V by 3 bases and J by 2 bases, and 11 bases separated the two germline ends. Germline CDR1 is WNHNN and CDR2 is SYGVQD (reference sequence). CDR3 loop: CASSDPREPYEQYF. CDR3 nucleotides: TGCGCCAGCAGTGATCCCCGGGAGCCCTACGAGCAGTACTTC.

The chain has TRBV28 and TRBJ2-1; TRBD1 is a possible D gene (5 bases). The CDR3 loop spans 17 amino acids. CDR1 and CDR2 from the germline V gene are MDHEN and SYDVKM. V shed 6 bases and J shed 5 bases, with 23 bases lying between them. CDR3 residues: CASSSPRAGSLDNEQFF. The DNA for the CDR3 is TGTGCCAGCAGCTCCCCCCGGGCAGGGTCTCTCGACAATGAGCAGTTCTTC.

This chain joins TRBV6-1 and TRBJ2-3, with 12 bases identical to TRBD2. The CDR3 covers 15 residues. The germline gives CDR1 MNHNS, CDR2 SASEGT. Trimming cost V 4 bases and J 5 bases; bases outside gene matches: 4. The CDR3 nucleotides are TGTGCCAGCAGTGCACTAGCGGGAGGTGAAGATACGCAGTATTTT. Its translation is CASSALAGGEDTQYF.

The V gene is TRBV5-1, the J gene TRBJ2-5; 7 bases map to TRBD1. The germline V gene has CDR1 SGHRS and CDR2 YFSETQ. This CDR3 is built from 15 residues. J was trimmed by 5 bases and V by 3 bases; bases with no gene match: 10. The CDR3 loop is CASSSMGRGSETQYF. The DNA for the CDR3 is TGCGCCAGCAGCTCTATGGGCAGGGGGTCGGAGACCCAGTACTTC.

V is TRBV7-2 and J is TRBJ2-5, with D possibly TRBD2 on 5 matching bases. This CDR3 has 14 amino acids. Looked up from germline, CDR1 is SGHTA and CDR2 is FQGNSA. V was clipped by 1 base and J by 5 bases, with 11 bases between them. DNA of the CDR3: TGTGCCAGCAGCTTAGTACTAGGGCTGGAGACCCAGTACTTC. Protein: CASSLVLGLETQYF. The full variable domain, completed using reference TRBV7-2 and TRBJ2-5, is GAGVSQSPSNKVTEKGKDVELRCDPISGHTALYWYRQSLGQGLEFLIYFQGNSAPDKSGLPSDRFSAERTGGSVSTLTIQRTQQEDSAVYLCASSLVLGLETQYFGPGTRLLVL.

The V and J genes are TRBV7-9 and TRBJ2-7, with D possibly being TRBD1 (5 bases). V was pared by 5 bases and J by 12 bases, with 17 bases between. Germline assignment: CDR1 SEHNR and CDR2 FQNEAQ (reference sequence). There are 12 residues in the CDR3. The CDR3 DNA reads TGTGCCAGCAGCCCGGTGACAGATAGGCCGTACTTC. Translation: CASSPVTDRPYF.

This clone appeared a single time. The chain employs TRBV28 and TRBJ2-1; 9 bases fit TRBD1. Germline values: CDR1 MDHEN, CDR2 SYDVKM. V gave up 8 bases and J gave up 7 bases; unmatched junction bases: 9. The CDR3 is 14 amino acids. DNA for the CDR3: TGTGCCAGCCTCAGGGGGACAGGGAGAAATGAGCAGTTCTTC. Encoded protein: CASLRGTGRNEQFF. Full variable domain (remainder filled in from reference TRBV28 and TRBJ2-1): DVKVTQSSRYLVKRTGEKVFLECVQDMDHENMFWYRQDPGLGLRLIYFSYDVKMKEKGDIPEGYSVSREKKERFSLILESASTNQTSMYLCASLRGTGRNEQFFGPGTRLTVL.

The gene calls are TRBV29-1 and TRBJ1-1, with a weak D call TRBD1 (6 bases). Trimming removed 6 bases at V and 2 bases at J, with 16 bases between. This CDR3 region has 14 residues. Germline V gene lookup returns CDR1 SQVTM and CDR2 ANQGSEA. In nucleotides, the CDR3 is TGCAGCGTCGAGGGGGGGCGGGTTAACACTGAAGCTTTCTTT. Translated: CSVEGGRVNTEAFF. Combining the CDR3 with reference TRBV29-1 and TRBJ1-1 gives the whole variable domain SAVISQKPSRDICQRGTSLTIQCQVDSQVTMMFWYRQQPGQSLTLIATANQGSEATYESGFVIDKFPISRPNLTFSTLTVSNMSPEDSSIYLCSVEGGRVNTEAFFGQGTRLTVV.

V gene TRBV5-4 combines with J gene TRBJ1-2; 7 bases fit TRBD1. The ends lost 4 bases at V and 3 bases at J; junction bases unmatched: 3. The CDR3 runs 13 residues. Looked up from germline, CDR1 is SGHNT and CDR2 is YYREEE (reference sequence). Here the CDR3 reads CASSPDRDYGYTF. The CDR3 bases are TGTGCCAGCAGCCCCGACAGGGACTATGGCTACACCTTC.

In DNA, the CDR3 is TGTGCCAGCAGTTACCGACTAGCGGGAAACGAGCAGTACTTC. Translation gives CASSYRLAGNEQYF. The V call is TRBV6-6, the J call TRBJ2-7, with TRBD2 matching over 11 bases. The trim removed 2 bases at V and 5 bases at J, leaving 2 bases unmatched. The CDR3 runs to 14 residues. CDR1 and CDR2 (germline): MNHNY, SVGAGI (reference sequence).

V gene TRBV7-8 combines with J gene TRBJ2-1; 13 positions agree with TRBD2. V trimming: 3 bases; J trimming: 5 bases; junction bases outside the gene matches: 4. Looked up from germline, CDR1 is SGHVS and CDR2 is FQNEAQ. The CDR3 contains 16 residues. CDR3 protein: CASSFRTSGSDNEQFF. CDR3 DNA: TGTGCCAGCAGCTTTAGGACTAGCGGGAGTGACAATGAGCAGTTCTTC.

About this clone itself: A junction boundary mismatches the germline segment, possibly from a read error. The genes are TRBV27 and TRBJ2-1; the match to TRBD1 covers 10 bases. The V gene's germline CDR1 is MNHEY and CDR2 SMNVEV (reference sequence). The CDR3 has 16 amino acids. CDR3 bases: TGTGCCAGCCGTTTTAGCGGGACAGGGGTTTACGGTGAGCAGTTCTTC. Its translation is CASRFSGTGVYGEQFF.

V is TRBV18 and J is TRBJ1-5, with D possibly TRBD1 on 5 matching bases. Germline V lookup: CDR1 KGHSH, CDR2 LQKENI. The V and J ends lost 0 bases and 6 bases respectively, with 15 bases between them. The CDR3 contains 16 residues. As DNA, the CDR3 is TGTGCCAGCTCACCACCTCTAGGCGGGGGAGGTCAGCCCCAGCATTTT. Amino acids: CASSPPLGGGGQPQHF.

The CDR3 spells CASSADTGKNEKLFF. DNA of the CDR3: TGTGCCAGCAGCGCCGATACAGGGAAGAATGAAAAACTGTTTTTT. J is TRBJ1-4 and V is TRBV9; a possible D gene is TRBD1 (6 bases). Germline V CDR1 and CDR2: SGDLS, YYNGEE. The CDR3 consists of 15 residues. Trimming cost V 3 bases and J 5 bases, with 14 bases left between them. The full variable domain, its missing parts supplied by reference TRBV9 and TRBJ1-4, is DSGVTQTPKHLITATGQRVTLRCSPRSGDLSVYWYQQSLDQGLQFLIQYYNGEERAKGNILERFSAQQFPDLHSELNLSSLELGDSALYFCASSADTGKNEKLFFGSGTQLSVL.

The chain links TRBV28 to TRBJ1-2; D remains unclear. Germline CDR1 is MDHEN and CDR2 is SYDVKM. This CDR3 contains 14 residues. The ends were cut back, 6 bases at V and 4 bases at J, with 15 bases in the middle. The CDR3, as DNA: TGTGCCAGCAGCGAAGAACGACGGAGCTATGGCTACACCTTC. This encodes CASSEERRSYGYTF.